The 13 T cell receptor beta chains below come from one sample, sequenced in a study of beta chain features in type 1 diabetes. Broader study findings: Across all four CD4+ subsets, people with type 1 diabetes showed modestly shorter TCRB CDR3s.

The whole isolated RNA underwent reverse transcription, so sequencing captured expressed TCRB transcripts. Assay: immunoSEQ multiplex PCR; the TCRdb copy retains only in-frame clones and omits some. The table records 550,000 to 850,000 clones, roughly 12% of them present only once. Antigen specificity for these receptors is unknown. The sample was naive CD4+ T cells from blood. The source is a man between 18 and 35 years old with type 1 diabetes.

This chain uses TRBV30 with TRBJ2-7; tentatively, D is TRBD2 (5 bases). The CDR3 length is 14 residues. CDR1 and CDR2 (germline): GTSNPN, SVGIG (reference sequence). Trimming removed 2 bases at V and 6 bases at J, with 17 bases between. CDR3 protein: CAWSLVGRRSEQYF. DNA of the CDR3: TGTGCCTGGAGTCTAGTAGGGAGACGGTCCGAGCAGTACTTC.

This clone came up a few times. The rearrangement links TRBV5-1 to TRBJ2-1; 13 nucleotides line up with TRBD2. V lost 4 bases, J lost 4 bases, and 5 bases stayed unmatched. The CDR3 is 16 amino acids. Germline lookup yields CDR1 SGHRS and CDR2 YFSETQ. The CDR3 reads CASSPVGLAGYNEQFF. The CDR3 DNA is TGCGCCAGCAGCCCTGTGGGACTAGCGGGGTACAATGAGCAGTTCTTC.

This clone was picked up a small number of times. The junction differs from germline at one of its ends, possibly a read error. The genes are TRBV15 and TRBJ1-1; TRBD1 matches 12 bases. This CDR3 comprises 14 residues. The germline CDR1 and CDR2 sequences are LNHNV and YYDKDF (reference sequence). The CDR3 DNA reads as TGTGCCACCAGCGAAGGTGGGGACAGGGGGCTCGTAGGGTTT. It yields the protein CATSEGGDRGLVGF.

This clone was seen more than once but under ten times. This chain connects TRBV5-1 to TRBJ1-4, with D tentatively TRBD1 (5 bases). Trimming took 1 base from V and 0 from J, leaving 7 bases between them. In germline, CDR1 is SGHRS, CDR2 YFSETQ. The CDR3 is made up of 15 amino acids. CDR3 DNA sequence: TGCGCCAGCAGCTTGACGGGGGCAACTAATGAAAAACTGTTTTTT. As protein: CASSLTGATNEKLFF.

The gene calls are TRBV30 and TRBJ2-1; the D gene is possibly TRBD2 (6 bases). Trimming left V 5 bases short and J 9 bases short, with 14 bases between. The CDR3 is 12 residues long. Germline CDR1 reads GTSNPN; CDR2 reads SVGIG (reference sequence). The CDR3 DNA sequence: TGTGCCTGGTCGCCGCCCGGGGGTGAGCAGTTCTTC. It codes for CAWSPPGGEQFF.

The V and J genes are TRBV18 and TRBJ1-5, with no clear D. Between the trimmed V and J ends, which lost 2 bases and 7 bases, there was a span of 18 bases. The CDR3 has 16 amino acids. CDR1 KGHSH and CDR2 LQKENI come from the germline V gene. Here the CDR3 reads CASSPGVQAMLQPQHF. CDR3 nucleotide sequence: TGTGCCAGCTCACCAGGCGTTCAGGCGATGTTACAGCCCCAGCATTTT. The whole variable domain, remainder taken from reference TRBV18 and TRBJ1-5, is NAGVMQNPRHLVRRRGQEARLRCSPMKGHSHVYWYRQLPEEGLKFMVYLQKENIIDESGMPKERFSAEFPKEGPSILRIQQVVRGDSAAYFCASSPGVQAMLQPQHFGDGTRLSIL.

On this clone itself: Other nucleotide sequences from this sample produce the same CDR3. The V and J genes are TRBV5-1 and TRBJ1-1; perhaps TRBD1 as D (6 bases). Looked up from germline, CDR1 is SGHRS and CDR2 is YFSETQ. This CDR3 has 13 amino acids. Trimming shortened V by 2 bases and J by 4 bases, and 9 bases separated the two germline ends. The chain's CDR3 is CASSFTGATEAFF. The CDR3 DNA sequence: TGCGCCAGCAGCTTCACGGGGGCCACTGAAGCTTTCTTT.

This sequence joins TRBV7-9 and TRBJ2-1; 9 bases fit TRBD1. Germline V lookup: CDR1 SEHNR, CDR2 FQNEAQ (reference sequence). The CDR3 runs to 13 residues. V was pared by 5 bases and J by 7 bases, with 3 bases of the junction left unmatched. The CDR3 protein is CASSDGQGNEQFF. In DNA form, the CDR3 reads TGTGCCAGCAGCGACGGACAGGGGAATGAGCAGTTCTTC.

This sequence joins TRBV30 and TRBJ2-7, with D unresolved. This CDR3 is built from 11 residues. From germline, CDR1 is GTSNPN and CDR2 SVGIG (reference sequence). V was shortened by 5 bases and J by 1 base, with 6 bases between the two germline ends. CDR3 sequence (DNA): TGTGCCTGGCGCAGATCCTACGAGCAGTACTTC. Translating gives CAWRRSYEQYF.

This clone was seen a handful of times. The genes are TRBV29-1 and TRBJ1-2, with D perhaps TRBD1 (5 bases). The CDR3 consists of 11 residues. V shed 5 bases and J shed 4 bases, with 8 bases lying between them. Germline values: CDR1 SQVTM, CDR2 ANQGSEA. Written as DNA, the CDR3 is TGCAGCGTTAGGGGCGGCTATGGCTACACCTTC. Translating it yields CSVRGGYGYTF.

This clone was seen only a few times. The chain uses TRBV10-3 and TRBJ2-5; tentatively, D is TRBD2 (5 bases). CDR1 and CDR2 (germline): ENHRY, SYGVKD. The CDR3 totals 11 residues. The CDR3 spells CACRGQETQYF. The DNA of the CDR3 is TGTGCGTGCCGGGGTCAAGAGACCCAGTACTTC.

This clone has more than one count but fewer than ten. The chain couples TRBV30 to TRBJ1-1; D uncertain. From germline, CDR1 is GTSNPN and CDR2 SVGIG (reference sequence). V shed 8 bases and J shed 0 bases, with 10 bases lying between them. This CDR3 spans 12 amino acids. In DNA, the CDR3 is TGTGCCGGTTCGGGATTGAACACTGAAGCTTTCTTT. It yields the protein CAGSGLNTEAFF.

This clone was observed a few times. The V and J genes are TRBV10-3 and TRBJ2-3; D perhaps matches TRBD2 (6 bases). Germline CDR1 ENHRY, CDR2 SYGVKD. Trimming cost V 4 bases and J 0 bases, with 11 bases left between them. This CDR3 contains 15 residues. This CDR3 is CAISVRGDSTDTQYF. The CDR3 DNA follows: TGTGCCATCAGTGTTCGCGGGGACAGCACAGATACGCAGTATTTT.